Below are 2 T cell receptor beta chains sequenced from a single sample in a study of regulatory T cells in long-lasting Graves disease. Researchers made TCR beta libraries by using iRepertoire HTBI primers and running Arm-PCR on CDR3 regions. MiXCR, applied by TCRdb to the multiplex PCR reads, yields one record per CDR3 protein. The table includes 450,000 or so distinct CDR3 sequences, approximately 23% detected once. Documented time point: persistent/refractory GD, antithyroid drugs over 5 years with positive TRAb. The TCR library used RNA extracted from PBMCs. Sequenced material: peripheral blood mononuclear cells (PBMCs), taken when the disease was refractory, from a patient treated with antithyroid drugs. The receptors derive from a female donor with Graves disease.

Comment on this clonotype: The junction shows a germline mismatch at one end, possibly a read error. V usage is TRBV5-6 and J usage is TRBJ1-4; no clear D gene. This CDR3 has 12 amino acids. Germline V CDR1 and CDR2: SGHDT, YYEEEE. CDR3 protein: CASSLAGEKLVF. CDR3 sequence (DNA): TGTGCCAGCAGCTTGGCGGGAGAAAAACTGGTTTTT.

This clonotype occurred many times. Written as DNA, the CDR3 is TGTGCCAGCACGGCAGGGCCAATTAACTATGGCTACACCTTC. Its translation: CASTAGPINYGYTF. The V gene is TRBV2, the J gene TRBJ1-2, with D possibly matching TRBD1 (5 bases). There are 14 residues in the CDR3. The V end was cut by 7 bases, the J end by 1 base, with 13 bases between. CDR1 is SNHLY, CDR2 FYNNEI, per germline.